This T cell receptor beta chain was found in a study of metastatic and nonmetastatic thyroid tumors. Many counts were recorded for this clone. TCRdb reanalyzed the PCR reads with MiXCR. The data hold tens of thousands of clones, with about 4% observed a single time. No treatment had been given to any patient before thyroid surgery. The V gene's germline CDR1 is SGHVS and CDR2 FNYEAQ. V was clipped by 5 bases and J by 8 bases; unmatched bases: 11. This CDR3 has 15 amino acids. Sequencing was performed on blood. The TCR originated in a female donor with papillary thyroid cancer or a benign thyroid nodule (not recorded which). Some clones in this sample may be carry-over from other donors' samples. The chain is built from TRBV7-6 and TRBJ2-1; 8 bases are shared with TRBD2. The CDR3 DNA is TGTGCCAGCAGCCTGGGGACTAGTGCTCCCGATGAGCAGTTCTTC. Translation: CASSLGTSAPDEQFF.